A single sample is the source of the 15 T cell receptor beta chains below, sequenced in a study of PD-1 blockade in classical Hodgkin lymphoma. Stated time point: cycle 4 day 1 (C4D1), after 6 weeks of nivolumab. Relapses following autologous stem cell transplantation were seen in all patients, with brentuximab vedotin exposure varying. Method: immunoSEQ multiplex PCR; TCRdb's copy keeps in-frame clones and lacks some. The repertoire consists of approximately 52,000 clones, with around nine tenths occurring once and the leading ten covering roughly 7%. The source was peripheral blood mononuclear cells (PBMCs), collected before the fourth cycle of nivolumab. All receptors come from a human donor with classical Hodgkin lymphoma.

The chain links TRBV19 to TRBJ1-2; TRBD1 matches 12 bases. This CDR3 contains 14 residues. V lost 3 bases, J lost 5 bases, and 1 base stayed unmatched. Germline V gene sequence: CDR1 LNHDA, CDR2 SQIVND (reference sequence). DNA for the CDR3: TGTGCCAGTAGTATGGGACAGGGGGCTTATGGCTACACCTTC. It translates to CASSMGQGAYGYTF.

This clone was recorded once. The V call is TRBV9, the J call TRBJ2-1; D might be TRBD1 (5 bases). From germline, CDR1 is SGDLS and CDR2 YYNGEE. V was clipped by 1 base and J by 7 bases, with 15 bases between them. This CDR3 is 15 amino acids long. DNA of the CDR3: TGTGCCAGCAGCGTAAATCAGGGATTAATAAATGAGCAGTTCTTC. Translation gives CASSVNQGLINEQFF.

The gene calls are TRBV14 and TRBJ2-4; 8 bases fit TRBD2. From germline, CDR1 is SGHDN and CDR2 FVKESK. Trimming at V came to 4 bases and at J to 0 bases, leaving 2 bases not matched to a gene. The CDR3 runs to 15 residues. The CDR3 bases are TGTGCCAGCAGCCCAGCGGGAGCAGCCAAAAACATTCAGTACTTC. It yields the protein CASSPAGAAKNIQYF.

CDR3 coding DNA: TGTGCCAGCAGCCGCGGACCCCTTAGCAATGAGCAGTTCTTC. Protein sequence: CASSRGPLSNEQFF. This chain connects TRBV6-5 to TRBJ2-1; D unresolved. This CDR3 has 14 amino acids. V lost 6 bases to trimming and J lost 6 bases, with 15 bases between them. Germline CDR1 and CDR2: MNHEY and SVGAGI.

This clone was recorded once. One end of the junction is discordant with germline, which a read error may explain. The V gene is TRBV19, the J gene TRBJ2-7; D is unclear. Germline V gene lookup returns CDR1 LNHDA and CDR2 SQIVND (reference sequence). CDR3 length: 13 amino acids. The CDR3 sequence is CASSPLNHWRVDF. The CDR3 DNA reads TGTGCCAGTAGTCCCCTTAACCACTGGAGAGTGGACTTC.

The V gene is TRBV29-1, the J gene TRBJ1-5; 12 bases fit TRBD1. With V trimmed by 6 bases and J by 7 bases, 7 bases remained unmatched. Germline CDR1 reads SQVTM; CDR2 reads ANQGSEA. This CDR3 contains 14 residues. CDR3 DNA: TGCAGCGTCAGGGACAGGGGGCACGGGCAGCCCCAGCATTTT. This translates into CSVRDRGHGQPQHF.

The J gene is TRBJ2-2, the V gene TRBV7-9; 9 bases line up with TRBD2. Trimming cost V 5 bases and J 5 bases; bases outside gene matches: 6. The germline V gene has CDR1 SEHNR and CDR2 FQNEAQ (reference sequence). This CDR3 comprises 15 residues. CDR3 sequence reads: CASSPGTSRTGELFF. CDR3 nucleotide sequence: TGTGCCAGCAGCCCTGGGACTAGCAGGACCGGGGAGCTGTTTTTT.

The chain combines TRBV6-6 with TRBJ2-1, with TRBD1 matching over 8 bases. The CDR3 loop spans 16 amino acids. In germline, CDR1 is MNHNY, CDR2 SVGAGI (reference sequence). The ends lost 0 bases at V and 4 bases at J; junction bases unmatched: 5. CDR3 in amino acids: CASSYSGQGAYNEQFF. The CDR3 coding sequence is TGTGCCAGCAGTTACTCGGGCCAGGGGGCGTACAATGAGCAGTTCTTC.

This rearrangement joins TRBV28 to TRBJ2-7; D remains ambiguous. This CDR3 region has 12 residues. The germline V gene has CDR1 MDHEN and CDR2 SYDVKM. Trimming pared 1 base from V and 2 bases from J, leaving 3 bases between. CDR3 DNA: TGTGCCAGCAGTTTATTACCCTACGAGCAGTACTTC. It is translated as CASSLLPYEQYF. Variable domain in full (rest from reference TRBV28 and TRBJ2-7): DVKVTQSSRYLVKRTGEKVFLECVQDMDHENMFWYRQDPGLGLRLIYFSYDVKMKEKGDIPEGYSVSREKKERFSLILESASTNQTSMYLCASSLLPYEQYFGPGTRLTVT.

The gene calls are TRBV28 and TRBJ1-3; D is undetermined. CDR1 and CDR2 from the germline V gene are MDHEN and SYDVKM. The CDR3 consists of 11 residues. Trimming removed 8 bases at V and 4 bases at J, with 6 bases between. CDR3 in amino acids: CASRNGNTIYF. As DNA, the CDR3 is TGTGCCAGCCGAAACGGAAACACCATATATTTT.

The CDR3 is CASSYFGRPNEKLFF. In DNA form, the CDR3 reads TGTGCCAGCAGTTATTTTGGCAGACCTAATGAAAAACTGTTTTTT. The chain uses TRBV6-5 and TRBJ1-4; unclear D gene. V dropped 3 bases and J dropped 3 bases, with 11 bases sitting between them. Looked up from germline, CDR1 is MNHEY and CDR2 is SVGAGI. The length of the CDR3 is 15 residues.

The V and J genes are TRBV20-1 and TRBJ2-2; D gene uncertain. V was trimmed by 3 bases and J by 7 bases, leaving 6 bases between them. The germline V gene has CDR1 DFQATT and CDR2 SNEGSKA (reference sequence). CDR3 length equals 11 residues. Here the CDR3 DNA reads TGCAGTGCTAGTGGAGTCGGGGAGCTGTTTTTT. Its translation is CSASGVGELFF.

The gene calls are TRBV7-9 and TRBJ2-4, with a tentative D call TRBD2 (6 bases). Trimming left V 1 base short and J 5 bases short, with 6 bases between. Germline V gives CDR1 SEHNR, CDR2 FQNEAQ (reference sequence). This CDR3 has 13 residues. DNA for the CDR3: TGTGCCAGCAGCTTAGGGGGGGAAAACATTCAGTACTTC. Translation gives CASSLGGENIQYF.

The V and J genes are TRBV6-6 and TRBJ2-6, with D unresolved. Trimming shortened V by 6 bases and J by 3 bases, and 6 bases separated the two germline ends. CDR1 MNHNY and CDR2 SVGAGI come from the germline V gene (reference sequence). The CDR3 length is 13 residues. The CDR3 sequence is CASSPVGANVLTF. Here the CDR3 DNA reads TGTGCCAGCAGCCCGGTTGGGGCCAACGTCCTGACTTTC.

The chain is built from TRBV7-2 and TRBJ2-5, with 10 bases fitting TRBD2. The CDR3 length is 14 residues. J was trimmed by 5 bases and V by 5 bases; bases with no gene match: 5. CDR1 is SGHTA, CDR2 FQGNSA, per germline. The CDR3 nucleotides are TGTGCCAGCAGCCAAAGCGGGGGGGCGGAGACCCAGTACTTC. This codes for CASSQSGGAETQYF.